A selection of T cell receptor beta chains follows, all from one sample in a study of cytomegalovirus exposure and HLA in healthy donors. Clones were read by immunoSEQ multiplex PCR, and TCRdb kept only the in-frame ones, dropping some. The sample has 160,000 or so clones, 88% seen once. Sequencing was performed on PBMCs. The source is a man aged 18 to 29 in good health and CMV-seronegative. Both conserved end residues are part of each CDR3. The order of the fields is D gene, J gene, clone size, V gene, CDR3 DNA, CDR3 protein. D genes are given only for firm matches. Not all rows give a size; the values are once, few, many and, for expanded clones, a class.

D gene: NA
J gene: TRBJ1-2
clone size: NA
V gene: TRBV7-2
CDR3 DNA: TGTGCCAGCAGCTTAGACTTGGGGAGGGCAGGGCATCGCGGCTACACCTTC
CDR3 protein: CASSLDLGRAGHRGYTF

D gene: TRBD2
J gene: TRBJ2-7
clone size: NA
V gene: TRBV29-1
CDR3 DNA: TGCAGCGTTGGACGTGCTAGCGGGGTTACCTACGAGCAGTACTTC
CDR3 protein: CSVGRASGVTYEQYF

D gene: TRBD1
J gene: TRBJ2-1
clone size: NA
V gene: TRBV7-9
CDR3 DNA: TGTGCCAGCAGCTTAGCCAACAGGGGGACATACAATGAGCAGTTCTTC
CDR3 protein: CASSLANRGTYNEQFF

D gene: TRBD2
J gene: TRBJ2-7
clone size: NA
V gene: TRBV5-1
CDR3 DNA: TGCGCCAGCAGCGTGACTAGCGCCTCCTACGAGCAGTACTTC
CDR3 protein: CASSVTSASYEQYF

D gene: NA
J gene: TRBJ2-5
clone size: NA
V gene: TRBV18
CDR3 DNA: TGTGCCAGCTCAAACAAAGAGACCCAGTACTTC
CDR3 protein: CASSNKETQYF

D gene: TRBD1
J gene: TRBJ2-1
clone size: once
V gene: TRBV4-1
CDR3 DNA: TGCGCCAGCAGCCAAGCCGGGACAGGGAATATGGGTGAGCAGTTCTTC
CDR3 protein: CASSQAGTGNMGEQFF

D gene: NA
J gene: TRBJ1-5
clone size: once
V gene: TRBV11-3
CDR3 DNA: TGTGCCAGCAGCGTCTCGGGGATAAACAATCAGCCCCAGCATTTT
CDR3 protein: CASSVSGINNQPQHF

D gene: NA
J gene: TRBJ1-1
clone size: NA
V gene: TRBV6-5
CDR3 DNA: TGTGCCAGCAGTTACTCCTCCGGGGGGAACACTGAAGCTTTCTTT
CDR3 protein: CASSYSSGGNTEAFF

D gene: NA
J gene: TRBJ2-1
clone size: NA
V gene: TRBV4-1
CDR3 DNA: TGCGCCAGCAGCCAAGCCGGGCTAGCGCCTTCGGATGAGCAGTTCTTC
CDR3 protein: CASSQAGLAPSDEQFF

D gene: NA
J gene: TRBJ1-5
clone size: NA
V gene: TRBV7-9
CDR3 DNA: TGTGCCAGCAGCACGGGCCAAGGGGGCAATCAGCCCCAGCATTTT
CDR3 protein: CASSTGQGGNQPQHF

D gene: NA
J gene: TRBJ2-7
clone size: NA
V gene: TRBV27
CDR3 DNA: TGTGCCAGCAGTTTCGGCGGGATCGACGAGCAGTACTTC
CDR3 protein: CASSFGGIDEQYF

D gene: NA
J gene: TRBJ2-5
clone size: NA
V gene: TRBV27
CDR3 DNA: TGTGCCAGCAGTACCTACAGGGTAGGGGATACGGAGACCCAGTACTTC
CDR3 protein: CASSTYRVGDTETQYF

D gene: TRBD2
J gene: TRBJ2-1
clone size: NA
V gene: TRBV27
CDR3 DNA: TGTGCCAGCAGTTACAGCGGGAGCTCCTACAATGAGCAGTTCTTC
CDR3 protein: CASSYSGSSYNEQFF

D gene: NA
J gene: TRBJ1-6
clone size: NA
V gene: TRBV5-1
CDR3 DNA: TGCGCCAGCAGCTTGGCCCGGACACGCAATTCACCCCTCCACTTT
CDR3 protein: CASSLARTRNSPLHF

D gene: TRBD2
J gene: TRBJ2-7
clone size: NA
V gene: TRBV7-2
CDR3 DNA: TGTGCCAGCAGCCGTACAAGCGGGACCGCCTCCTACGAGCAGTACTTC
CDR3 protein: CASSRTSGTASYEQYF

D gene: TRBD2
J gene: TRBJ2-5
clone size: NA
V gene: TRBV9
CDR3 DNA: TGTGCCAGCAGCGGCGGGAGGGCCACTGGGACCCAGTACTTC
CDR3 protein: CASSGGRATGTQYF

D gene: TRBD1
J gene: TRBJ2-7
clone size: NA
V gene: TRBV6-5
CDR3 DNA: TGTGCCAGCAGTTGGAAAGGGGGCGACGAGCAGTACTTC
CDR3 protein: CASSWKGGDEQYF

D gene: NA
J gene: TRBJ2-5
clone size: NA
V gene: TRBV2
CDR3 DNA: TGTGCCAGCAGTGAAGGGACAGCGAGTTCAGAGACCCAGTACTTC
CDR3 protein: CASSEGTASSETQYF

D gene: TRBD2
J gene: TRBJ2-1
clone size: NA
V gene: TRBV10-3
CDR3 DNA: TGTGCCATCAGCCCGGGACTAGAACCGCACAATGAGCAGTTCTTC
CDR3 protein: CAISPGLEPHNEQFF

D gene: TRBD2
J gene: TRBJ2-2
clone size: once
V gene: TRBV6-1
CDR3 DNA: TGTGCCAGCAGTGATAGCGGGAGTAGGTCCGGGGAGCTGTTTTTT
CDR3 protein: CASSDSGSRSGELFF

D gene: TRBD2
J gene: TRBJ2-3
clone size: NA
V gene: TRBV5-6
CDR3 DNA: TGTGCCAGCAGCTTCCGACTAGCGGGAGGTACAGATACGCAGTATTTT
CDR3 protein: CASSFRLAGGTDTQYF

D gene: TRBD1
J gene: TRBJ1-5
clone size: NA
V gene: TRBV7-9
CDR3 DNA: TGTGCCAGCATCCGACCGGGACAGGGTTCTTTAGCAGGTCAGCCCCAGCATTTT
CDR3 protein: CASIRPGQGSLAGQPQHF

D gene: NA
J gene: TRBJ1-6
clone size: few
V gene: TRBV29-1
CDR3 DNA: TGCAGCGTTGAAAGGAGGGGTGATTCACCCCTCCACTTT
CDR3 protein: CSVERRGDSPLHF

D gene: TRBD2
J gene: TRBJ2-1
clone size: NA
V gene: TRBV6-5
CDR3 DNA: TGTGCCAGCAGTTACGATTGGGCGGGGGGGTTCGGTGAGCAGTTCTTC
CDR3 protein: CASSYDWAGGFGEQFF

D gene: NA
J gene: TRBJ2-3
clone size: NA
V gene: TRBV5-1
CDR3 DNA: TGCGCCAGCAGAGGCGACAGCCTCCAGGCAGATACGCAGTATTTT
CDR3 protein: CASRGDSLQADTQYF

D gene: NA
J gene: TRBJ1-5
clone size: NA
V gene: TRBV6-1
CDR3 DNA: TGTGCCAGCAGTGATAACAGGAATCAGCCCCAGCATTTT
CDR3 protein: CASSDNRNQPQHF

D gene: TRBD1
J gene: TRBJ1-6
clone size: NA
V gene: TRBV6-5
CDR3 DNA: TGTGCCAGCAGATCACGTACCACAGGGGCGGCACCCCTCCACTTT
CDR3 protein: CASRSRTTGAAPLHF

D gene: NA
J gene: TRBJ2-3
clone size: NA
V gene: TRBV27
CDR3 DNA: TGTGCCAGCAGACCAGGGACTAGCACAGATACGCAGTATTTT
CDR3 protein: CASRPGTSTDTQYF

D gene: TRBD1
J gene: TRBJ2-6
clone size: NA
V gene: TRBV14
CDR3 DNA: TGTGCCAGCAGCCAAGTTCCGGACAGGGGGGTCAGGGCCAACGTCCTGACTTTC
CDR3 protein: CASSQVPDRGVRANVLTF

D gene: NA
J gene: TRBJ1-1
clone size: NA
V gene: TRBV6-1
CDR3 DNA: TGTGCCAGCAGTGGACACAGGACGAAGTTTACCACTGAAGCTTTCTTT
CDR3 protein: CASSGHRTKFTTEAFF